The 23 T cell receptor beta chains below all came from one sample that was sequenced in a study of OX40 agonist ivuxolimab in advanced cancers. Generated by immunoSEQ multiplex PCR, the TCRdb table keeps only in-frame clones and is missing some. Of 35,000 to 40,000 clones listed, around 82% are singletons. Sequencing used CD4+ or CD8+ T cells sorted from blood, obtained in a trial of the OX40 agonist ivuxolimab. The source of these receptors is an adult with an advanced solid tumor such as melanoma, head and neck, liver or kidney cancer.

The V and J genes are TRBV28 and TRBJ2-1; 10 nucleotides match TRBD1. The CDR3 totals 14 residues. V was pared by 7 bases and J by 8 bases, with 8 bases of the junction left unmatched. Germline CDR1 is MDHEN and CDR2 is SYDVKM. The CDR3 loop reads CASNTDRGADEQFF. The CDR3 region has the DNA TGTGCCAGCAACACGGACAGGGGGGCGGATGAGCAGTTCTTC.

The V and J genes are TRBV7-2 and TRBJ1-5; 10 nucleotides match TRBD1. Trimming cost V 1 base and J 2 bases; bases outside gene matches: 2. The V gene's germline CDR1 is SGHTA and CDR2 FQGNSA. This CDR3 is built from 16 residues. The CDR3 DNA reads TGTGCCAGCAGCTTAGTAGGGACAGGGGGCAATCAGCCCCAGCATTTT. This gives the protein CASSLVGTGGNQPQHF. Using reference TRBV7-2 and TRBJ1-5 for the parts outside the CDR3, the full variable domain is GAGVSQSPSNKVTEKGKDVELRCDPISGHTALYWYRQSLGQGLEFLIYFQGNSAPDKSGLPSDRFSAERTGGSVSTLTIQRTQQEDSAVYLCASSLVGTGGNQPQHFGDGTRLSIL.

This clone has only a few counts. The CDR3 sequence is CASSKPQGKNEKLFF. The DNA for the CDR3 is TGTGCCAGCAGTAAGCCCCAGGGAAAAAATGAAAAACTGTTTTTT. V and J are TRBV6-1 and TRBJ1-4; D may be TRBD1 (5 bases). V lost 5 bases, J lost 5 bases, and 15 bases lay in between. CDR1 and CDR2 (germline): MNHNS, SASEGT. This CDR3 is 15 amino acids long.

This chain links TRBV5-6 with TRBJ1-4, with D hard to call. Germline CDR1 SGHDT, CDR2 YYEEEE. The length of the CDR3 is 11 residues. Between the trimmed V and J ends, which lost 3 bases and 8 bases, there was a span of 5 bases. The CDR3 sequence is CASSSGEKLFF. In DNA form, the CDR3 reads TGTGCCAGCAGCTCCGGAGAAAAACTGTTTTTT.

The chain recombines TRBV10-3 with TRBJ1-2; possible D gene TRBD1, 5 bases. V was trimmed by 0 bases and J by 14 bases, leaving 16 bases between them. This CDR3 comprises 13 residues. In germline, CDR1 is ENHRY, CDR2 SYGVKD. The CDR3 DNA reads TGTGCCATCAGTGAGTCAGTGTTGGGGACGCATACCTTC. Residues: CAISESVLGTHTF.

There are a few counts of this clone. CDR3 DNA: TGTGCCAGCAGATTGGACTACGCCAAAAACATTCAGTACTTC. Translated: CASRLDYAKNIQYF. V is TRBV27 and J is TRBJ2-4; weak D call: TRBD2 (6 bases). The CDR3 loop spans 14 amino acids. CDR1 is MNHEY, CDR2 SMNVEV, per germline (reference sequence). V shed 6 bases and J shed 1 base, with 10 bases lying between them.

The chain uses TRBV10-3 and TRBJ2-7; 7 bases agree with TRBD2. Per germline, CDR1 ENHRY and CDR2 SYGVKD. J lost 2 bases, V lost 6 bases, and 10 bases had no gene match. This CDR3 has 15 residues. The CDR3 sequence: CAISEGLAVTYEQYF. For the CDR3, the DNA is TGTGCCATCAGCGAAGGGCTAGCGGTTACCTACGAGCAGTACTTC.

This chain uses TRBV28 with TRBJ2-1, with D tentatively TRBD2 (6 bases). CDR3 length equals 12 residues. V gave up 1 base and J gave up 9 bases, with 7 bases separating them. Germline V gene data show CDR1 as MDHEN and CDR2 as SYDVKM. The CDR3 nucleotides read TGTGCCAGCAGTTTATTGGGGGGTGAGCAGTTCTTC. Its translation is CASSLLGGEQFF.

V usage is TRBV6-1 and J usage is TRBJ2-7; possibly TRBD1 or TRBD2 for D (6 bases each). CDR3 length: 13 amino acids. Germline V gives CDR1 MNHNS, CDR2 SASEGT. V lost 7 bases and J 3 bases, leaving 13 bases between the germline ends. CDR3 loop: CASTTGAYYEQYF. In nucleotides, the CDR3 is TGTGCCAGCACAACGGGGGCCTACTACGAGCAGTACTTC.

The rearrangement uses TRBV28 and TRBJ2-1, with 13 bases fitting TRBD2. The junction had 16 bases not matched to a gene; V was cut back by 6 bases and J by 5 bases. CDR1 MDHEN and CDR2 SYDVKM come from the germline V gene. There are 19 residues in the CDR3. In nucleotides, the CDR3 is TGTGCCAGCAGCCCTGTCGGACTAGCGGGAGTCCGTGGGAACAATGAGCAGTTCTTC. It is translated as CASSPVGLAGVRGNNEQFF.

This clone has just one count. This chain uses TRBV19 with TRBJ2-1; perhaps TRBD2 as D (6 bases). The length of the CDR3 is 15 residues. Trimming took off 4 bases at V and 9 bases at J, with 19 bases between the two ends. Germline V CDR1 and CDR2: LNHDA, SQIVND (reference sequence). CDR3 nucleotides: TGTGCCAGTAGTACTCCAGGCGCGGGGTATATTGAGCAGTTCTTC. Its protein is CASSTPGAGYIEQFF. Variable domain in full (rest from reference TRBV19 and TRBJ2-1): DGGITQSPKYLFRKEGQNVTLSCEQNLNHDAMYWYRQDPGQGLRLIYYSQIVNDFQKGDIAEGYSVSREKKESFPLTVTSAQKNPTAFYLCASSTPGAGYIEQFFGPGTRLTVL.

This clone is medium-sized by share. The V call is TRBV5-1, the J call TRBJ2-5; 12 nucleotides align to TRBD2. The CDR3 contains 15 residues. Germline CDR1 reads SGHRS; CDR2 reads YFSETQ. With 1 base clipped from V and 4 bases from J, the junction kept 2 bases outside the gene matches. In DNA, the CDR3 is TGCGCCAGCAGCTTGACTAGCGGGGGGCCAGAGACCCAGTACTTC. As protein: CASSLTSGGPETQYF.

The V and J genes are TRBV27 and TRBJ2-7; 9 nucleotides align to TRBD1. Germline V gives CDR1 MNHEY, CDR2 SMNVEV (reference sequence). J lost 3 bases, V lost 5 bases, and 5 bases had no gene match. CDR3 length: 14 residues. This CDR3 reads CASSTEDRGYEQYF. CDR3 DNA: TGTGCCAGCAGTACAGAGGACAGGGGCTACGAGCAGTACTTC.

This chain joins TRBV30 and TRBJ2-1; D possibly corresponds to TRBD1 (6 bases). Trimming pared 1 base from V and 6 bases from J, leaving 7 bases between. The germline V gene has CDR1 GTSNPN and CDR2 SVGIG (reference sequence). The CDR3 spans 12 residues. This chain's CDR3 is CAWSDRANEQFF. CDR3 DNA: TGTGCCTGGAGTGACAGGGCCAATGAGCAGTTCTTC. The full variable domain, its missing parts supplied by reference TRBV30 and TRBJ2-1, is SQTIHQWPATLVQPVGSPLSLECTVEGTSNPNLYWYRQAAGRGLQLLFYSVGIGQISSEVPQNLSASRPQDRQFILSSKKLLLSDSGFYLCAWSDRANEQFFGPGTRLTVL.

About this clone itself: Mismatch with germline at one junction end may stem from a read error. J is TRBJ2-1 and V is TRBV5-6, with D tentatively TRBD2 (6 bases). Germline V lookup: CDR1 SGHDT, CDR2 YYEEEE. The CDR3 is 16 residues long. The CDR3 loop reads CARDGGAQSSYNGQFF. The CDR3 DNA reads as TGTGCCAGAGATGGCGGGGCACAGAGCTCCTACAATGGGCAGTTCTTC. Using reference TRBV5-6 and TRBJ2-1 for the parts outside the CDR3, the full variable domain is DAGVTQSPTHLIKTRGQQVTLRCSPKSGHDTVSWYQQALGQGPQFIFQYYEEEERQRGNFPDRFSGHQFPNYSSELNVNALLLGDSALYLCARDGGAQSSYNGQFFGPGTRLTVL.

This clone was found once. This sequence joins TRBV5-1 and TRBJ1-6; 7 positions agree with TRBD1. Trimming took 4 bases from V and 5 from J; bases not matched to a gene: 3. Germline V gene lookup returns CDR1 SGHRS and CDR2 YFSETQ. This CDR3 contains 14 residues. The CDR3, as DNA: TGCGCCAGCAGCGGGGGACAGAATAATTCACCCCTCCACTTT. It specifies CASSGGQNNSPLHF. The whole variable domain, filled in from reference TRBV5-1 and TRBJ1-6, reads KAGVTQTPRYLIKTRGQQVTLSCSPISGHRSVSWYQQTPGQGLQFLFEYFSETQRNKGNFPGRFSGRQFSNSRSEMNVSTLELGDSALYLCASSGGQNNSPLHFGNGTRLTVT.

This clone has more than one count but fewer than ten. This chain links TRBV11-2 with TRBJ2-2; unclear D gene. The CDR3 runs to 14 residues. Trimming stripped 4 bases from V and 4 bases from J, with 10 bases between. Germline V gene sequence: CDR1 SGHAT, CDR2 FQNNGV. The CDR3 nucleotides read TGTGCCAGCAGCTCCTACTCCAGCACCGGGGAGCTGTTTTTT. This gives the protein CASSSYSSTGELFF.

The J gene is TRBJ2-6, the V gene TRBV6-1; the D is unclear. The germline V gene has CDR1 MNHNS and CDR2 SASEGT. The CDR3 consists of 15 residues. Trimming pared 3 bases from V and 7 bases from J, leaving 13 bases between. The CDR3 reads CASSDLGLVANVLTF. The CDR3 region has the DNA TGTGCCAGCAGTGACCTAGGGCTGGTCGCCAACGTCCTGACTTTC.

The table lists this clone with a few counts. The V gene is TRBV19, the J gene TRBJ2-3; unclear D gene. The V end was cut by 3 bases, the J end by 2 bases, with 12 bases between. From germline, CDR1 is LNHDA and CDR2 SQIVND (reference sequence). The CDR3 loop spans 15 amino acids. Here the CDR3 reads CASSIEGRNTDTQYF. For the CDR3, the DNA is TGTGCCAGTAGTATCGAAGGAAGGAACACAGATACGCAGTATTTT.

The chain combines TRBV11-2 with TRBJ2-2; TRBD2 is a possible D gene (6 bases). The CDR3 extends over 14 amino acids. Germline CDR1 and CDR2: SGHAT and FQNNGV. Trimming shortened V by 5 bases and J by 6 bases, and 13 bases separated the two germline ends. CDR3 nucleotide sequence: TGTGCCAGCAGCCCCCTTACGGGAGCCGGGGAGCTGTTTTTT. Translating gives CASSPLTGAGELFF.

The chain joins TRBV20-1 to TRBJ2-3; D not resolved. Per the germline V gene, CDR1 is DFQATT and CDR2 is SNEGSKA (reference sequence). Trimming took off 6 bases at V and 0 bases at J, with 4 bases between the two ends. The CDR3 spans 11 residues. In DNA, the CDR3 is TGCAGTGCGCAGAGCACAGATACGCAGTATTTT. Translated: CSAQSTDTQYF.

The rearrangement uses TRBV28 and TRBJ2-7, with 10 bases that match TRBD1. Germline CDR1 and CDR2: MDHEN and SYDVKM. The CDR3 spans 14 residues. J gave up 3 bases and V 6 bases, and 5 bases lay outside the gene matches. Here the CDR3 reads CASRSTGGNYEQYF. CDR3 sequence (DNA): TGTGCCAGCAGGTCGACAGGGGGCAACTACGAGCAGTACTTC.

V gene TRBV7-6 combines with J gene TRBJ2-1; D possibly uses TRBD1 or TRBD2 (5 bases each). CDR3 size: 17 residues. Germline CDR1 is SGHVS and CDR2 is FNYEAQ. V was shortened by 1 base and J by 3 bases, with 16 bases between the two germline ends. The CDR3 DNA sequence: TGTGCCAGCAGCTTAGGAATATTAGCGCAGGGCTACAATGAGCAGTTCTTC. This translates into CASSLGILAQGYNEQFF.